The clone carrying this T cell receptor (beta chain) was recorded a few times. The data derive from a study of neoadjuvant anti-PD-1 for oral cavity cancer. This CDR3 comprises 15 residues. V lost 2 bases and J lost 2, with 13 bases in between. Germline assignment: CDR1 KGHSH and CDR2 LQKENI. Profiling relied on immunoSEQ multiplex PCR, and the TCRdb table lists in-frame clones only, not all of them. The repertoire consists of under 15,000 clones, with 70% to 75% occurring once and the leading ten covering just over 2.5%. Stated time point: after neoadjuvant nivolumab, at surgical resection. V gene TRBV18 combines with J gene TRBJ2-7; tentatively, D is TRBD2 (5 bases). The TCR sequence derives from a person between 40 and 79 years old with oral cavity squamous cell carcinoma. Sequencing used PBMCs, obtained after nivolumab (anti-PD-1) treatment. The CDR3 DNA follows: TGTGCCAGCTCACCAAGGAGCGGTCCCCCCTACGAGCAGTACTTC. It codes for CASSPRSGPPYEQYF.